One sample yielded the 24 T cell receptor beta chains listed below, sequenced in a study of blood T cell repertoires in COVID-19. Generated by immunoSEQ multiplex PCR, the TCRdb table keeps only in-frame clones and is missing some. The sample includes roughly 150,000 clones, around nine tenths of them seen just once. Sequenced material: peripheral blood. The receptors here all came from a human donor in a cohort sampled during active COVID-19.

On this clone itself: Other DNA variants within this sample encode the same CDR3. This chain links TRBV6-4 with TRBJ2-3, with TRBD2 identical over 8 bases. The CDR3 sequence is 15 residues long. V shed 3 bases, J shed 1 base, and the junction held 3 bases outside the gene matches. The germline V gene has CDR1 MRHNA and CDR2 SNTAGT. The CDR3 nucleotides are TGTGCCAGCAGTGAAACTAGCGGAGGCACAGATACGCAGTATTTT. Protein sequence: CASSETSGGTDTQYF.

The rearrangement joins TRBV5-4 to TRBJ2-7, with D unresolved. In germline, CDR1 is SGHNT, CDR2 YYREEE (reference sequence). The CDR3 totals 12 residues. V lost 2 bases and J lost 5, with 8 bases in between. CDR3 DNA sequence: TGTGCCAGCAGCTTCGTCGGTAACGAGCAGTACTTC. This codes for CASSFVGNEQYF.

V is TRBV28 and J is TRBJ2-7; 8 bases match TRBD1. This CDR3 is built from 15 residues. The J segment lost 5 bases and the V segment lost 6 bases, leaving 12 bases of the junction unmatched. Germline loops: CDR1 MDHEN, CDR2 SYDVKM. This CDR3 reads CASRTGQGLPNEQYF. For the CDR3, the DNA is TGTGCCAGCAGGACAGGACAGGGTCTTCCTAACGAGCAGTACTTC.

The genes are TRBV5-1 and TRBJ2-1, with a weak D call TRBD1 (5 bases). Germline CDR1 is SGHRS and CDR2 is YFSETQ. The V end lost 6 bases, the J end lost 4 bases, and 14 bases lay between the germline ends. CDR3 size: 14 residues. The CDR3: CASNARVGYNEQFF. The CDR3 coding sequence is TGCGCCAGCAATGCCAGGGTGGGGTACAATGAGCAGTTCTTC. Full variable domain (rest looked up from reference TRBV5-1 and TRBJ2-1): KAGVTQTPRYLIKTRGQQVTLSCSPISGHRSVSWYQQTPGQGLQFLFEYFSETQRNKGNFPGRFSGRQFSNSRSEMNVSTLELGDSALYLCASNARVGYNEQFFGPGTRLTVL.

The gene calls are TRBV28 and TRBJ1-3; 7 positions match TRBD1. V dropped 5 bases and J dropped 3; count of bases not matched to a gene: 7. This CDR3 comprises 15 residues. Germline CDR1 and CDR2: MDHEN and SYDVKM. The CDR3 here is CASSLETGFGNTIYF. The CDR3 nucleotides are TGTGCCAGCAGTCTCGAGACAGGGTTTGGAAACACCATATATTTT.

The rearrangement uses TRBV3-1 (or the pseudogene TRBV3-2) and TRBJ1-2, with D unclear. The CDR3 has 11 amino acids. Germline lookup yields CDR1 LGHDT and CDR2 YNNKEL (reference sequence). V was pared by 5 bases and J by 7 bases, with 8 bases between. CDR3 nucleotide sequence: TGTGCCAGCAGCAATGGGCGTGGCTACACCTTC. It specifies CASSNGRGYTF.

The chain has TRBV25-1 and TRBJ2-3; 7 nucleotides align to TRBD2. The CDR3 length is 17 residues. With V trimmed by 4 bases and J by 6 bases, 16 bases remained unmatched. Per the germline V gene, CDR1 is MGHDK and CDR2 is SYGVNS. For the CDR3, the DNA is TGTGCCAGCAGTGCCCGGGGAGCGGGGCCGAAGGGGGATACGCAGTATTTT. Its translation is CASSARGAGPKGDTQYF.

This chain connects TRBV7-2 to TRBJ1-2, with D possibly being TRBD1 (6 bases). Trimming took 5 bases from V and 5 from J, leaving 12 bases between them. Germline V gene lookup returns CDR1 SGHTA and CDR2 FQGNSA. The CDR3 has 13 residues. CDR3 sequence reads: CASSGRQVYGYTF. CDR3 nucleotide sequence: TGTGCCAGCAGCGGGAGACAGGTTTATGGCTACACCTTC.

The count of this clone is one. An end of the junction differs from the germline gene, which may be a read error. This chain joins TRBV19 and TRBJ2-4, with TRBD2 matching over 12 bases. From germline, CDR1 is LNHDA and CDR2 SQIVND (reference sequence). The CDR3 is made up of 17 amino acids. CDR3 sequence: CASSLDLAGGFKNIQYF. As DNA, the CDR3 is TGTGCCAGTAGTCTAGATCTAGCGGGAGGGTTCAAAAACATTCAGTACTTC.

This clone appeared a single time. V is TRBV7-5 and J is TRBJ2-2; the table assigns TRBD2, which was not confirmed against the DNA. TRBV7-5 constitutes a pseudogene. CDR3 size: 13 residues. CDR3 DNA sequence: TGTGTCATTGTTCCCGCGAACACCGGGGAGCTGTTTTTT. This codes for CVIVPANTGELFF.

This clone was recorded only once. The chain recombines TRBV3-1 (or the pseudogene TRBV3-2) with TRBJ2-3, with 7 bases identical to TRBD2. The CDR3 covers 16 residues. The J segment lost 0 bases and the V segment lost 1 base, leaving 4 bases of the junction unmatched. From germline, CDR1 is LGHDT and CDR2 YNNKEL (reference sequence). As DNA, the CDR3 is TGTGCCAGCAGCCAAGGACTAGCCTCAAGCACAGATACGCAGTATTTT. It yields the protein CASSQGLASSTDTQYF.

This chain links TRBV28 with TRBJ1-1; D is unresolved. The length of the CDR3 is 12 residues. V gave up 2 bases and J gave up 9 bases, with 10 bases separating them. Germline-derived CDR1 and CDR2 are MDHEN and SYDVKM. CDR3 region: CASSLRGFKAFF. The CDR3 nucleotides are TGTGCCAGCAGTTTAAGAGGGTTTAAAGCTTTCTTT. Filled out from reference TRBV28 and TRBJ1-1, the complete variable domain reads DVKVTQSSRYLVKRTGEKVFLECVQDMDHENMFWYRQDPGLGLRLIYFSYDVKMKEKGDIPEGYSVSREKKERFSLILESASTNQTSMYLCASSLRGFKAFFGQGTRLTVV.

The chain carries TRBV28 and TRBJ1-5; D gene ambiguous. The ends were cut back, 6 bases at V and 4 bases at J, with 16 bases in the middle. CDR1 MDHEN and CDR2 SYDVKM come from the germline V gene. The CDR3 runs to 15 residues. CDR3 sequence: CASSPRTPGNQPQHF. The DNA of the CDR3 is TGTGCCAGCAGCCCCCGGACTCCTGGAAATCAGCCCCAGCATTTT.

V is TRBV11-1 and J is TRBJ2-4, with 7 nucleotides matching TRBD2. Germline values: CDR1 SGHAT, CDR2 FQDESV (reference sequence). The CDR3 length is 16 residues. J was trimmed by 3 bases and V by 3 bases; bases with no gene match: 8. This chain's CDR3 is CASSLTTGEGKNIQYF. The CDR3 nucleotides are TGTGCCAGCAGCTTGACGACTGGGGAGGGCAAAAACATTCAGTACTTC.

The chain couples TRBV19 to TRBJ2-7; TRBD1 might be the D (6 bases). The CDR3 runs 15 residues. Trimming cost V 5 bases and J 2 bases, with 16 bases left between them. Germline V gives CDR1 LNHDA, CDR2 SQIVND (reference sequence). DNA for the CDR3: TGTGCCAGTAGTTCCGGAACAGGGTTGACCTACGAGCAGTACTTC. Its protein is CASSSGTGLTYEQYF.

V gene TRBV29-1 combines with J gene TRBJ1-1, with D unresolved. V was pared by 3 bases and J by 7 bases, with 18 bases between. CDR3 length: 14 residues. The V gene's germline CDR1 is SQVTM and CDR2 ANQGSEA. The DNA of the CDR3 is TGCAGCGTTGACTCGGGATCCCTTAGTGGTGAAGCTTTCTTT. Its protein product is CSVDSGSLSGEAFF.

The V call is TRBV19, the J call TRBJ1-5, with 9 bases identical to TRBD1. The CDR3 has 17 amino acids. The germline V gene has CDR1 LNHDA and CDR2 SQIVND (reference sequence). J gave up 6 bases and V 1 base, and 10 bases lay outside the gene matches. The CDR3 DNA sequence: TGTGCCAGTAGTATAGTTTGGGACAGGGAGGAGGGTCAGCCCCAGCATTTT. This encodes CASSIVWDREEGQPQHF.

In its sample, this clone was seen once. The V call is TRBV28, the J call TRBJ1-2; TRBD1 agrees at 7 bases. The CDR3 is made up of 13 amino acids. Germline V CDR1 and CDR2: MDHEN, SYDVKM. J was trimmed by 4 bases and V by 4 bases; bases with no gene match: 3. The CDR3 here is CASSSGGPYGYTF. Here the CDR3 DNA reads TGTGCCAGCAGTTCAGGGGGTCCCTATGGCTACACCTTC.

The CDR3 DNA reads as TGTGCCAGCAGCTCAAGAGGATTGAACTACAATGAGCAGTTCTTC. Translating it yields CASSSRGLNYNEQFF. The chain joins TRBV11-2 to TRBJ2-1, with D unresolved. V dropped 4 bases and J dropped 3 bases, with 13 bases sitting between them. Germline V lookup: CDR1 SGHAT, CDR2 FQNNGV. The CDR3 has 15 residues.

This chain links TRBV28 with TRBJ1-2; the match to TRBD1 covers 9 bases. The CDR3 has 13 residues. Germline lookup yields CDR1 MDHEN and CDR2 SYDVKM. With 8 bases clipped from V and 2 bases from J, the junction kept 3 bases outside the gene matches. CDR3 in DNA: TGTGCCAGCCACAGGGGGCAGAACTATGGCTACACCTTC. As protein: CASHRGQNYGYTF.

This chain connects TRBV18 to TRBJ1-2, with 7 bases matching TRBD1. The CDR3 runs to 14 residues. V was pared by 2 bases and J by 3 bases, with 3 bases of the junction left unmatched. Germline V CDR1 and CDR2: KGHSH, LQKENI. The CDR3 here is CASSPGTDYYGYTF. In DNA, the CDR3 is TGTGCCAGCTCACCAGGGACAGACTACTATGGCTACACCTTC.

The chain links TRBV2 to TRBJ2-1; 7 bases line up with TRBD2. Looked up from germline, CDR1 is SNHLY and CDR2 is FYNNEI. The ends lost 8 bases at V and 2 bases at J; junction bases unmatched: 6. This CDR3 is built from 14 residues. The CDR3 sequence is CASLPSGPYNEQFF. In nucleotides, the CDR3 is TGTGCCAGCCTTCCTAGCGGACCCTACAATGAGCAGTTCTTC. Drawing the rest from reference TRBV2 and TRBJ2-1, the complete variable domain is EPEVTQTPSHQVTQMGQEVILRCVPISNHLYFYWYRQILGQKVEFLVSFYNNEISEKSEIFDDQFSVERPDGSNFTLKIRSTKLEDSAMYFCASLPSGPYNEQFFGPGTRLTVL.

This chain links TRBV4-2 with TRBJ2-6; D might be TRBD1 (6 bases). V dropped 3 bases and J dropped 3 bases, with 6 bases sitting between them. Germline CDR1 reads LGHNA; CDR2 reads YNFKEQ. This CDR3 contains 14 residues. The CDR3 DNA is TGTGCCAGCAGCCACAGGGGTGGGGCCAACGTCCTGACTTTC. Translating gives CASSHRGGANVLTF.

V is TRBV28 and J is TRBJ1-6, with 7 positions matching TRBD1. From germline, CDR1 is MDHEN and CDR2 SYDVKM. The CDR3 totals 15 residues. J was trimmed by 6 bases and V by 3 bases; bases with no gene match: 5. The CDR3 DNA reads TGTGCCAGCAGTTTCCGACAGGGACTTAATTCACCCCTCCACTTT. This translates into CASSFRQGLNSPLHF.